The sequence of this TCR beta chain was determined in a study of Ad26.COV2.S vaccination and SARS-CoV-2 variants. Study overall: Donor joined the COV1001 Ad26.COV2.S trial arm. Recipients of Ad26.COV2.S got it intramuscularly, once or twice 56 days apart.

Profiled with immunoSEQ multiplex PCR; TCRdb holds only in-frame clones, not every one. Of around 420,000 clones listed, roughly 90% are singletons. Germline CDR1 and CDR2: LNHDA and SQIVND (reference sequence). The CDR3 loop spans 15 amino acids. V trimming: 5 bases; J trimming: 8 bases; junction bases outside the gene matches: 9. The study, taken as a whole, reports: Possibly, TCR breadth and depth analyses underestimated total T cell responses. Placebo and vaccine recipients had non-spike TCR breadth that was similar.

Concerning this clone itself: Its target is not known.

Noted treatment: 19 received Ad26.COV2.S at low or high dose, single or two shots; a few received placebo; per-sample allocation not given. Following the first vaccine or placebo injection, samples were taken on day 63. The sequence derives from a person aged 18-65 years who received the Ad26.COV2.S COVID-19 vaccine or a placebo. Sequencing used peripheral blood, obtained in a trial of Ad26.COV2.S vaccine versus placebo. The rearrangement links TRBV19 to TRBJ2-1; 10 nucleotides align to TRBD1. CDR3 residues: CASSQGQGVLDEQFF. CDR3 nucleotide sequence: TGTGCCAGTAGTCAAGGACAGGGGGTATTGGATGAGCAGTTCTTC. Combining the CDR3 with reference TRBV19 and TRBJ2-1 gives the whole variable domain DGGITQSPKYLFRKEGQNVTLSCEQNLNHDAMYWYRQDPGQGLRLIYYSQIVNDFQKGDIAEGYSVSREKKESFPLTVTSAQKNPTAFYLCASSQGQGVLDEQFFGPGTRLTVL.